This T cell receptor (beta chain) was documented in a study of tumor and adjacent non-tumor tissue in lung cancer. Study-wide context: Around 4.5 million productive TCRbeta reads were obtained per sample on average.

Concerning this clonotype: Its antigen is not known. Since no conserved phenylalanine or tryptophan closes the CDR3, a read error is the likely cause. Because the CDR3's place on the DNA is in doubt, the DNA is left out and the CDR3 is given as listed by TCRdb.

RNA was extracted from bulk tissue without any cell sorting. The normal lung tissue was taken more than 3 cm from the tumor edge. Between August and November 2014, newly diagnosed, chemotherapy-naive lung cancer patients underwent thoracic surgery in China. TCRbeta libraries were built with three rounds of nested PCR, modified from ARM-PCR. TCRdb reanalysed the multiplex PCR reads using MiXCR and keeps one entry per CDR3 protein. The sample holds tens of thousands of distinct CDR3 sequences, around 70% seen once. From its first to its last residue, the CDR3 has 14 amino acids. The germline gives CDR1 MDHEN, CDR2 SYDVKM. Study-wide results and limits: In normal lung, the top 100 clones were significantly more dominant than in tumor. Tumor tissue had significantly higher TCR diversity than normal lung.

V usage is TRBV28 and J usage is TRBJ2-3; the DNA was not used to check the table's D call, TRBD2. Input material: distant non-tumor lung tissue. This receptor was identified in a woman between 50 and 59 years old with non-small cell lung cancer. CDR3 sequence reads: CASSFLSGTDTHYI.